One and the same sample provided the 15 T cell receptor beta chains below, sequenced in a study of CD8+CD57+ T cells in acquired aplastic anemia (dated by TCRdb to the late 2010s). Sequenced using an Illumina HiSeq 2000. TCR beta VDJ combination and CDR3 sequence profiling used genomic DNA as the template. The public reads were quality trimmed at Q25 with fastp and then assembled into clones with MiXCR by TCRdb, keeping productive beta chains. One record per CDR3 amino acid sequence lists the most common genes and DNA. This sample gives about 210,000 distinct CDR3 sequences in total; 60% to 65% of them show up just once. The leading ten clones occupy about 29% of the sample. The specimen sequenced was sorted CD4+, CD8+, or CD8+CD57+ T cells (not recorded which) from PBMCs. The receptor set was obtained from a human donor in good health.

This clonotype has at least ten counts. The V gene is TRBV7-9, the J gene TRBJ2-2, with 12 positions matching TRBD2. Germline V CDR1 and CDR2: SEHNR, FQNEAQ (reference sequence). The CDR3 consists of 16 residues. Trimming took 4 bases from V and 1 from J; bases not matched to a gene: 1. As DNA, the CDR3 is TGTGCCAGCAGCTCGACTAGCGGGGGGAACACCGGGGAGCTGTTTTTT. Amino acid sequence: CASSSTSGGNTGELFF.

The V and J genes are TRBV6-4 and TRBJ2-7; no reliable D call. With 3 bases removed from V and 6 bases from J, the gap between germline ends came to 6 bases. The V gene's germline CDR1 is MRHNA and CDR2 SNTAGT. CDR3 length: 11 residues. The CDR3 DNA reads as TGTGCCAGCAGTGAGGCGGCCGAGCAGTACTTC. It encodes CASSEAAEQYF.

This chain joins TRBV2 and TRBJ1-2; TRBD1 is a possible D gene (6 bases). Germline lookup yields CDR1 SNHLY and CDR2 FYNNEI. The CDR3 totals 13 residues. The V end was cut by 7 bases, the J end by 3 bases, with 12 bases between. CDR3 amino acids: CASNQGPDYGYTF. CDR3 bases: TGTGCCAGCAACCAGGGGCCCGACTATGGCTACACCTTC. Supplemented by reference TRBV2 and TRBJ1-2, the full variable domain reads EPEVTQTPSHQVTQMGQEVILRCVPISNHLYFYWYRQILGQKVEFLVSFYNNEISEKSEIFDDQFSVERPDGSNFTLKIRSTKLEDSAMYFCASNQGPDYGYTFGSGTRLTVV.

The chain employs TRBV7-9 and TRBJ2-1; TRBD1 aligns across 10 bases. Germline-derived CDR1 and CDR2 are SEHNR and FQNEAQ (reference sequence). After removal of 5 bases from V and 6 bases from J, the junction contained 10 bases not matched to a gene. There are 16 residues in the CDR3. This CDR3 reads CASSTRPGQGRNEQFF. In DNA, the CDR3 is TGTGCCAGCAGCACAAGGCCGGGACAGGGGCGCAATGAGCAGTTCTTC.

The CDR3 sequence: CASSLPTGTGDSPLHF. DNA for the CDR3: TGTGCCAGCAGCCTTCCTACCGGGACAGGGGATTCACCCCTCCACTTT. V gene TRBV7-3 combines with J gene TRBJ1-6; 10 bases are shared with TRBD1. The CDR3 loop spans 16 amino acids. The V gene end was trimmed by 5 bases and the J gene end by 8 bases; junction bases not matched to a gene: 9. Germline CDR1 SGHTA, CDR2 FQGTGA.

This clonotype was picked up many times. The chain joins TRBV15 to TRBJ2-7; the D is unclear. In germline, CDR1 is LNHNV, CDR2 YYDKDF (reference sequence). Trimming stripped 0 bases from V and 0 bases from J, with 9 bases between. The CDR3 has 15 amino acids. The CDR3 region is CATSRDAQVSYEQYF. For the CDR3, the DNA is TGTGCCACCAGCAGAGATGCCCAGGTCTCCTACGAGCAGTACTTC. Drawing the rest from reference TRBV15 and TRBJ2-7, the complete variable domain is DAMVIQNPRYQVTQFGKPVTLSCSQTLNHNVMYWYQQKSSQAPKLLFHYYDKDFNNEADTPDNFQSRRPNTSFCFLDIRSPGLGDTAMYLCATSRDAQVSYEQYFGPGTRLTVT.

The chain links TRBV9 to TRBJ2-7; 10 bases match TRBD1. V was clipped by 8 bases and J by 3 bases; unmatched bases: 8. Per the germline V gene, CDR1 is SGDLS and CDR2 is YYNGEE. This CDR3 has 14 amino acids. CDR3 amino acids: CASPQTGGSYEQYF. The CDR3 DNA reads TGTGCCAGTCCCCAGACAGGGGGCAGCTACGAGCAGTACTTC.

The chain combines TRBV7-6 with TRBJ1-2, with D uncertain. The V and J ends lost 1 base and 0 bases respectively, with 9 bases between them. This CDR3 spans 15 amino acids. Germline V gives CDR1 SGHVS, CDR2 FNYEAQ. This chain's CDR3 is CASSLGRASNYGYTF. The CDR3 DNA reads TGTGCCAGCAGCTTAGGAAGGGCCTCTAACTATGGCTACACCTTC.

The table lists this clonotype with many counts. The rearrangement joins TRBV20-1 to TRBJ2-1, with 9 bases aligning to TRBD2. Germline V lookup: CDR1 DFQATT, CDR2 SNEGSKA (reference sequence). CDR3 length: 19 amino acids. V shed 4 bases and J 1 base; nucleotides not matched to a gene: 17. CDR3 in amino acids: CSAKILGAGGFLSYNEQFF. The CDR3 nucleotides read TGCAGTGCTAAAATCCTTGGGGCGGGAGGGTTTTTATCCTACAATGAGCAGTTCTTC.

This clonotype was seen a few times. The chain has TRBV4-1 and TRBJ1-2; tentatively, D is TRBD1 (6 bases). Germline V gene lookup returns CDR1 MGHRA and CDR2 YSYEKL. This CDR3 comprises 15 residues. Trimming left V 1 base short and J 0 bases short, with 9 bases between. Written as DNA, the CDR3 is TGCGCCAGCAGCCAAGTCGGGGGCTCTAACTATGGCTACACCTTC. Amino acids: CASSQVGGSNYGYTF.

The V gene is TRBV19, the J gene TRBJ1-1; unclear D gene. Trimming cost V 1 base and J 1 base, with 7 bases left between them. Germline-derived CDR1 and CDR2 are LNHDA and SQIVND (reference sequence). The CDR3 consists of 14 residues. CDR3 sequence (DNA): TGTGCCAGTAGTATAGGGCCCCAGAACACTGAAGCTTTCTTT. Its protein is CASSIGPQNTEAFF.

CDR3: CASSMQGGNTEAFF. The CDR3 nucleotides are TGTGCCAGTAGTATGCAGGGAGGGAACACTGAAGCTTTCTTT. The chain links TRBV19 to TRBJ1-1; D possibly corresponds to TRBD1 (5 bases). With 3 bases removed from V and 1 base from J, the gap between germline ends came to 9 bases. Germline V lookup: CDR1 LNHDA, CDR2 SQIVND (reference sequence). This CDR3 contains 14 residues.

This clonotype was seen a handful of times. The chain's CDR3 is CASSLAPGQGSHEQYF. As DNA, the CDR3 is TGTGCCAGCAGCTTAGCGCCGGGACAGGGTTCCCACGAGCAGTACTTC. The genes are TRBV7-6 and TRBJ2-7, with 9 bases matching TRBD1. Germline CDR1 reads SGHVS; CDR2 reads FNYEAQ. The CDR3 totals 16 residues. Unmatched junction bases numbered 8, after V lost 0 bases and J lost 5 bases.

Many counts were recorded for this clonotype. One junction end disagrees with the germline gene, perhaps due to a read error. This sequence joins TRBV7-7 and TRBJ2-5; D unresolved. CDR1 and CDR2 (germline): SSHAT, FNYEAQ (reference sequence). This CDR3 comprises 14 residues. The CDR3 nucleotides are TGTGCTAGCAGCTTAGTAGGTTATGGCGAGACCCAGTACTTC. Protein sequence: CASSLVGYGETQYF. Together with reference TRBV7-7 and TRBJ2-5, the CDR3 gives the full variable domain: GAGVSQSPRYKVTKRGQDVTLRCDPISSHATLYWYQQALGQGPEFLTYFNYEAQPDKSGLPSDRFSAERPEGSISTLTIQRTEQRDSAMYRCASSLVGYGETQYFGPGTRLLVL.

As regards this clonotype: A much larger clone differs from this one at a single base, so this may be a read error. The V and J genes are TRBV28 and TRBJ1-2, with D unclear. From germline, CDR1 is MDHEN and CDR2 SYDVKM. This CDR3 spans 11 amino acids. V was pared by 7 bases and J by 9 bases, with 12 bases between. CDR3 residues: CASTFPDSYTF. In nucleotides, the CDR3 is TGTGCCAGCACTTTCCCCGACAGCTACACCTTC.